The 3 T cell receptor beta chains below all came from one sample that was sequenced in a study of PD-1 blockade in classical Hodgkin lymphoma. Specified time point: newly diagnosed, previously untreated cHL patient sample. Repertoires were generated with immunoSEQ multiplex PCR, while TCRdb's copy carries only in-frame clones and drops some. The table includes around 43,000 clones, approximately 90% detected once. Material for sequencing was peripheral blood mononuclear cells (PBMCs). The receptors stem from a human donor with classical Hodgkin lymphoma.

J is TRBJ2-3 and V is TRBV18; 9 nucleotides match TRBD2. The J segment lost 4 bases and the V segment lost 6 bases, leaving 11 bases of the junction unmatched. Germline V gene sequence: CDR1 KGHSH, CDR2 LQKENI. The CDR3 is 16 amino acids. The CDR3 protein is CASSSRLAELADTQYF. Here the CDR3 DNA reads TGTGCCAGCTCGTCTAGACTAGCGGAGTTGGCAGATACGCAGTATTTT. Variable domain in full (rest from reference TRBV18 and TRBJ2-3): NAGVMQNPRHLVRRRGQEARLRCSPMKGHSHVYWYRQLPEEGLKFMVYLQKENIIDESGMPKERFSAEFPKEGPSILRIQQVVRGDSAAYFCASSSRLAELADTQYFGPGTRLTVL.

The rearrangement links TRBV27 to TRBJ1-4; 8 positions match TRBD1. CDR3 length: 15 residues. CDR1 and CDR2 (germline): MNHEY, SMNVEV (reference sequence). Trimming cost V 4 bases and J 4 bases; bases outside gene matches: 5. CDR3 in DNA: TGTGCCAGCAGTTCCTCGGACAGGGTTAATGAAAAACTGTTTTTT. Translation: CASSSSDRVNEKLFF. Combining the CDR3 with reference TRBV27 and TRBJ1-4 gives the whole variable domain EAQVTQNPRYLITVTGKKLTVTCSQNMNHEYMSWYRQDPGLGLRQIYYSMNVEVTDKGDVPEGYKVSRKEKRNFPLILESPSPNQTSLYFCASSSSDRVNEKLFFGSGTQLSVL.

This chain uses TRBV5-4 with TRBJ1-2, with unresolved D. CDR3 length: 15 residues. Germline lookup yields CDR1 SGHNT and CDR2 YYREEE (reference sequence). The germline V and J ends were trimmed by 4 bases and 3 bases, with 16 bases remaining between them. The CDR3 DNA reads as TGTGCCAGCAGCCCCCGGCGAGGGCTGGACTATGGCTACACCTTC. It encodes CASSPRRGLDYGYTF.